The clone carrying this TCR beta chain was detected only a few times. Germline V CDR1 and CDR2: GTSNPN, SVGIG (reference sequence). Trimming removed 3 bases from V and 3 bases from J, with 14 bases in between. CDR3 length: 14 residues. The data were obtained in a study of CD8+CD57+ T cells in acquired aplastic anemia. Genomic DNA was employed as the template in profiling TCR beta VDJ and CDR3. TCRdb fed the reads into MiXCR, producing one record per CDR3 protein. The table records about half a million distinct CDR3 sequences, less than 35% of them present only once. An expansion of CD8+CD57+ cells by flow cytometry had been shown in patients chosen for sequencing. Severe acquired aplastic anemia was present in every patient. Patients were therapy-naive when their blood was sampled.

The sequencing input was sorted CD4+, CD8+, or CD8+CD57+ T cells (not recorded which) from PBMCs. The sequence came from a human donor with aplastic anemia. The chain joins TRBV30 to TRBJ1-2; D not certain. For the CDR3, the DNA is TGTGCCTGGAGCCACAACCCGACGGACTATGGCTACACCTTC. The encoded protein is CAWSHNPTDYGYTF. Looking up the rest from reference TRBV30 and TRBJ1-2 gives the full variable domain: SQTIHQWPATLVQPVGSPLSLECTVEGTSNPNLYWYRQAAGRGLQLLFYSVGIGQISSEVPQNLSASRPQDRQFILSSKKLLLSDSGFYLCAWSHNPTDYGYTFGSGTRLTVV.